The present entry profiles one T cell receptor (beta chain) with its context. Its antigen is unidentified. In germline, CDR1 is SGHTA, CDR2 FQGNSA. V was pared by 2 bases and J by 7 bases, with 18 bases between. The CDR3 is 15 amino acids. TCRdb re-called the 5' RACE reads with MiXCR, one entry per CDR3 protein. The sample records around 770,000 distinct CDR3 sequences, 10% to 15% being singletons. This record belongs to a study of CD8 T cells in ankylosing spondylitis. Regarding the study as a whole: CD8+ cells made up the disease-linked clones, which were relatively rare in peripheral blood. Within ankylosing spondylitis blood, a TCR beta motif made up of several highly homologous variants appeared to be characteristic. In ankylosing spondylitis patients, matched synovial fluid reportedly showed significant enrichment of disease-linked clones.

This receptor was identified in a male donor with ankylosing spondylitis. Specimen: blood, either unsorted or a sorted T cell fraction (not recorded which). The chain combines TRBV7-2 with TRBJ2-7; D may be TRBD1 (6 bases). The CDR3 nucleotides are TGTGCCAGCAGCTTAAGAACAGGGTTGAATCAAGAGCAGTACTTC. Translation: CASSLRTGLNQEQYF.